The subject of this entry is one T cell receptor (beta chain). What it binds is unknown. The data stem from a study of T cell responses to AZD1222 COVID-19 vaccine. General study points: Donors in the cohort were predominantly white British and more often female, and clonal diversity was possibly underestimated.

The table came from immunoSEQ multiplex PCR; TCRdb's copy has only in-frame clones and leaves some out. The repertoire holds 120,000 or so clones, with 85% to 90% as singletons. Trimming removed 11 bases from V and 4 bases from J, with 33 bases in between. The germline V gene has CDR1 MDHEN and CDR2 SYDVKM. CDR3 length: 18 residues. This material consisted of peripheral blood, taken 28 days after the second AZD1222 dose. The receptor was isolated from an adult who received the AZD1222 COVID-19 vaccine. The genes are TRBV28 and TRBJ2-7; tentative D call: TRBD1 (6 bases). The CDR3 region is CAGVKGHNPRKPLYEQYF. The CDR3 DNA is TGTGCCGGAGTCAAGGGACATAACCCCCGTAAGCCCCTTTACGAGCAGTACTTC.